The clone carrying this T cell receptor beta chain was counted at least ten times. V was clipped by 7 bases and J by 0 bases, with 22 bases between them. This CDR3 is 17 amino acids long. Germline V lookup: CDR1 DFQATT, CDR2 SNEGSKA (reference sequence). This record belongs to a study of T cells in Graves' hyperthyroidism and ophthalmopathy. Investigators excluded patients with uncontrolled infection, other autoimmune disease, pregnancy or lactation. Amplified TCR beta CDR3 regions came from RNA transcripts. Primed by the HTBI set, a first-round RT-PCR was run on the TCR CDR3. Via MiXCR, TCRdb re-called the multiplex PCR reads, giving one row per CDR3 protein. Here the sample spans about 560,000 distinct CDR3 sequences, 16% being singletons.

The sequence came from a woman aged 18-35 years with Graves' hyperthyroidism. This chain links TRBV20-1 with TRBJ1-5, with a tentative D call TRBD1 (6 bases). Specimen: blood. The CDR3 sequence: CSESQGYGPYSNQPQHF. CDR3 DNA: TGCAGTGAGAGTCAGGGGTATGGGCCTTATAGCAATCAGCCCCAGCATTTT.